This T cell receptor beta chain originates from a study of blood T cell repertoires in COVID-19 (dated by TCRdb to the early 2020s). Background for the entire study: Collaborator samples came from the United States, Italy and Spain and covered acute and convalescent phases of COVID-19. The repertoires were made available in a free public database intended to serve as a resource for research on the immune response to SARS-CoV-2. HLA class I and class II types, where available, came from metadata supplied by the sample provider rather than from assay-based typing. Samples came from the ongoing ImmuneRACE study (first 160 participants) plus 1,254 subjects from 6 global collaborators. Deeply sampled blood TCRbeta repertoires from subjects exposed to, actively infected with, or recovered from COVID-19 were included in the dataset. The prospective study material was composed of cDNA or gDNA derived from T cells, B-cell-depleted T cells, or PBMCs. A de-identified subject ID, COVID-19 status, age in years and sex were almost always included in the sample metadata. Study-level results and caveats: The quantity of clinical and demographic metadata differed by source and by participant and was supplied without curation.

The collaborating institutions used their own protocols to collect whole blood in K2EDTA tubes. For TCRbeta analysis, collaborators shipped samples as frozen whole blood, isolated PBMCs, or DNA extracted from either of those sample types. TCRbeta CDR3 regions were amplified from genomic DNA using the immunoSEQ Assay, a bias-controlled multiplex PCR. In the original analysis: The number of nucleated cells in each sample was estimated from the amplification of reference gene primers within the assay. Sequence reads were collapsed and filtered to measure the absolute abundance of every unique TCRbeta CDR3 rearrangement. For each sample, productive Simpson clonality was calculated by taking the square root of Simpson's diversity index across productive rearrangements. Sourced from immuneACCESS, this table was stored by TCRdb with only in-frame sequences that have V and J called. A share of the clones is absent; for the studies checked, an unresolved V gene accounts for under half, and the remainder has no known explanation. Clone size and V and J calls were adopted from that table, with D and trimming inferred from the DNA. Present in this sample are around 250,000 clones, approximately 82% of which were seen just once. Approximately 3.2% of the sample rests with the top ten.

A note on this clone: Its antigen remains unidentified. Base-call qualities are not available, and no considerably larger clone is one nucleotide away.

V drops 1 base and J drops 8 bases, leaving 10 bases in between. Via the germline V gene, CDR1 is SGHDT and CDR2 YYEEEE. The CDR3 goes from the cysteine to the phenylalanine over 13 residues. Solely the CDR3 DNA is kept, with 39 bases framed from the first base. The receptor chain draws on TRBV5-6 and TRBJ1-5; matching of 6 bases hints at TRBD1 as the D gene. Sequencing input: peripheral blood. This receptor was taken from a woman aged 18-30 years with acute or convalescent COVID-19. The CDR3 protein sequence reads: CASSLQGTKPQHF. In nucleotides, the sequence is TGTGCCAGCAGCTTGCAGGGGACTAAGCCCCAGCATTTT.